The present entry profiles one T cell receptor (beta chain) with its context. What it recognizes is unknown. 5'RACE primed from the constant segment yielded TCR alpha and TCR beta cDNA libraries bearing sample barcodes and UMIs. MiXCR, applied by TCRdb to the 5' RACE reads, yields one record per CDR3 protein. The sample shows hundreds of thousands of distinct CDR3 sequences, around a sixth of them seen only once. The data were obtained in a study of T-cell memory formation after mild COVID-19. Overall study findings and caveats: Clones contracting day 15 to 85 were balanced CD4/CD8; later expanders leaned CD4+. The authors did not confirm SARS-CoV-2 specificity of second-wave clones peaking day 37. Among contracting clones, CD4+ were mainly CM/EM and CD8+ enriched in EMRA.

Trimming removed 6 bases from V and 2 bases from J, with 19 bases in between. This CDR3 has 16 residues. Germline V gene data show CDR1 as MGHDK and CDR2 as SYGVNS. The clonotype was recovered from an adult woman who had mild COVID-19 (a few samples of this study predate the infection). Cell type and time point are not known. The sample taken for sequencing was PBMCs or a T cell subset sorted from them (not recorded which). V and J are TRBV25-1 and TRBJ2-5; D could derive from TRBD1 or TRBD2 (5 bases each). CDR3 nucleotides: TGTGCCAGCAGCCCCCGGTTGGGGACGCAACAAGAGACCCAGTACTTC. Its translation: CASSPRLGTQQETQYF.